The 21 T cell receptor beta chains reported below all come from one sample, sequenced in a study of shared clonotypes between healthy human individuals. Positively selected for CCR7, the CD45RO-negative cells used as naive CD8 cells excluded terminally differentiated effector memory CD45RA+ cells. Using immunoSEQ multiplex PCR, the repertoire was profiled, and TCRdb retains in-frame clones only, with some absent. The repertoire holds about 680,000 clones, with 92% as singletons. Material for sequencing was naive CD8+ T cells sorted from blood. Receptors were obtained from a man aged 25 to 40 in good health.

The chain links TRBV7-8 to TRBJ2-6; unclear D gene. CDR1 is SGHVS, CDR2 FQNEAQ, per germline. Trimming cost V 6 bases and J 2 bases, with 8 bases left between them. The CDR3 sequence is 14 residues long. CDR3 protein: CASRVSAGANVLTF. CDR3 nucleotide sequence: TGTGCCAGCAGGGTTTCTGCTGGGGCCAACGTCCTGACTTTC.

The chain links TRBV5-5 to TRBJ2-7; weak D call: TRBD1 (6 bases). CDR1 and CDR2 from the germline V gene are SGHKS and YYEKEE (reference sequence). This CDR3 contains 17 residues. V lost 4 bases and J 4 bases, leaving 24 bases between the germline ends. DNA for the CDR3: TGTGCCAGCAGCCCGCGAGGCCCAGGGGTTGAACTTTACGAGCAGTACTTC. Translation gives CASSPRGPGVELYEQYF.

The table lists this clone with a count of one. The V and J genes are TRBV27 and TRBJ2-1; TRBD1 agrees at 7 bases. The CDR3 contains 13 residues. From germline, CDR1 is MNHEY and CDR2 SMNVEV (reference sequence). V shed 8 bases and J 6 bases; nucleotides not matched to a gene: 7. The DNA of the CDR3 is TGTGCCAGCGCACAGGGGTCTACCAATGAGCAGTTCTTC. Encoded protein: CASAQGSTNEQFF.

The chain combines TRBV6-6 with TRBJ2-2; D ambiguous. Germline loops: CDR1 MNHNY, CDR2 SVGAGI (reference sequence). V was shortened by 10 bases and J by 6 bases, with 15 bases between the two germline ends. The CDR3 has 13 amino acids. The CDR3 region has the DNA TGTGCCACCACCGGAGAGTTCGCCGGGGAGCTGTTTTTT. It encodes CATTGEFAGELFF.

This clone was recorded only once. CDR3 DNA: TGTGCCAGCAGCTTAGAATTTGGATTTGTACACGAAGCTTTCTTT. It yields the protein CASSLEFGFVHEAFF. The rearrangement uses TRBV11-2 and TRBJ1-1, with unresolved D. The CDR3 covers 15 residues. V dropped 0 bases and J dropped 8 bases, with 16 bases sitting between them. The germline CDR1 and CDR2 sequences are SGHAT and FQNNGV.

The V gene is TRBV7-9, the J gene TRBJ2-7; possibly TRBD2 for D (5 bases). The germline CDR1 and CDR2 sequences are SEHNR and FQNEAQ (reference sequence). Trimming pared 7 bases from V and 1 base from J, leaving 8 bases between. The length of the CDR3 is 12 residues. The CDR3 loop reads CASKGASYEQYF. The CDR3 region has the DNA TGTGCCAGCAAGGGAGCATCCTACGAGCAGTACTTC.

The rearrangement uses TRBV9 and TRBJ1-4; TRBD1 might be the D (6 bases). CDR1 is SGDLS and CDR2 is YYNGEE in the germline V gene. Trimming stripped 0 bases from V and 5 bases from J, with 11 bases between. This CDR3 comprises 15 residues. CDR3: CASSVDGGANEKLFF. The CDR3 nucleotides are TGTGCCAGCAGCGTAGATGGGGGGGCGAATGAAAAACTGTTTTTT. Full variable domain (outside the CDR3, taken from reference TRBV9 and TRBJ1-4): DSGVTQTPKHLITATGQRVTLRCSPRSGDLSVYWYQQSLDQGLQFLIQYYNGEERAKGNILERFSAQQFPDLHSELNLSSLELGDSALYFCASSVDGGANEKLFFGSGTQLSVL.

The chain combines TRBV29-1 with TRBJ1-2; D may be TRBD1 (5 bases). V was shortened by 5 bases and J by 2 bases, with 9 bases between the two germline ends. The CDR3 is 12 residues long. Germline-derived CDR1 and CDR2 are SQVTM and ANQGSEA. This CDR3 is CSVQQENYGYTF. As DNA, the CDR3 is TGCAGCGTTCAACAGGAGAACTATGGCTACACCTTC.

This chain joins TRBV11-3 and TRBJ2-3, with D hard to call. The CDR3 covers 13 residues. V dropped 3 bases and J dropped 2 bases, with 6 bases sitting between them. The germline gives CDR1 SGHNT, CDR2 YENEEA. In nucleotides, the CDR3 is TGTGCCAGCAGCTTGAAAGACACAGATACGCAGTATTTT. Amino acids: CASSLKDTDTQYF.

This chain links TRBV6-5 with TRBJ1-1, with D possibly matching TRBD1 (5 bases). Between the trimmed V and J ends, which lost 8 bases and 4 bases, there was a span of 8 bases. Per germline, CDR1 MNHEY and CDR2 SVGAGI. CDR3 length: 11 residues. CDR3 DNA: TGTGCCAGCTGGGGGAGCACTGAAGCTTTCTTT. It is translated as CASWGSTEAFF.

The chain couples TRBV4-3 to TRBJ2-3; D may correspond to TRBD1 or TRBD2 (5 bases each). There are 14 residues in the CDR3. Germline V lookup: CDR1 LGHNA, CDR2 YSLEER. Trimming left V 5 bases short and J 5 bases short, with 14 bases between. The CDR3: CASSSLLGVDTQYF. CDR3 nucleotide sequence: TGCGCCAGCAGCTCCCTCTTGGGGGTAGATACGCAGTATTTT.

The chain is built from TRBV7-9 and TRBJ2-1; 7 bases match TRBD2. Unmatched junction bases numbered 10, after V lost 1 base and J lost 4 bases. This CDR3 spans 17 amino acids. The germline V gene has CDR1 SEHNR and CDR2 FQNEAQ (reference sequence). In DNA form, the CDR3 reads TGTGCCAGCAGCTTAGGCCCGGGACTACTAACATACAATGAGCAGTTCTTC. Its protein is CASSLGPGLLTYNEQFF.

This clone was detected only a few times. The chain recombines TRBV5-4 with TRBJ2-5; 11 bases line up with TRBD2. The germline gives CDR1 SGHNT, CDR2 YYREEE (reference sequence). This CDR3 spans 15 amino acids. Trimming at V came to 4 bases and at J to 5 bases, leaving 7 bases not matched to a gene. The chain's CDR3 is CASSQETSGMETQYF. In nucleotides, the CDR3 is TGTGCCAGCAGCCAGGAGACTAGCGGGATGGAGACCCAGTACTTC.

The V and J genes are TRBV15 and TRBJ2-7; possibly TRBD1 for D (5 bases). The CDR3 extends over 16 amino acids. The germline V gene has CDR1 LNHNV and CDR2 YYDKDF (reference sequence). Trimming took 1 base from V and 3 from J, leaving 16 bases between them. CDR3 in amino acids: CATSRGVGQGNYEQYF. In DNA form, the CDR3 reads TGTGCCACCAGCAGAGGCGTAGGTCAGGGAAACTACGAGCAGTACTTC.

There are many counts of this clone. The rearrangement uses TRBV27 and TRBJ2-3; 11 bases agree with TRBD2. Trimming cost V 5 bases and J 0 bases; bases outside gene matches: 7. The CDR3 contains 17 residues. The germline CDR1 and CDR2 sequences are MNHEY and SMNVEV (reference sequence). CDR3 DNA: TGTGCCAGCAGTCTTCAGGGACTAGCGGAAAGCACAGATACGCAGTATTTT. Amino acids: CASSLQGLAESTDTQYF.

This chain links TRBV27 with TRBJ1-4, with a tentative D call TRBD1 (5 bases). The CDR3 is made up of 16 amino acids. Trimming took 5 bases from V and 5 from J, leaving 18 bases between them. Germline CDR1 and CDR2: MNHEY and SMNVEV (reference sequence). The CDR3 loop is CASSPTGWGVNEKLFF. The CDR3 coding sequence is TGTGCCAGCAGTCCTACCGGGTGGGGGGTCAATGAAAAACTGTTTTTT.

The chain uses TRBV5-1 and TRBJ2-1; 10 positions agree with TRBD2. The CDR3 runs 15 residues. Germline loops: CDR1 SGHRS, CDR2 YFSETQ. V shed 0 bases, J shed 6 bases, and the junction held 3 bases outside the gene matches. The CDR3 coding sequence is TGCGCCAGCAGCTTGGGAGCGGGAGGGCCCAATGAGCAGTTCTTC. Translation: CASSLGAGGPNEQFF.

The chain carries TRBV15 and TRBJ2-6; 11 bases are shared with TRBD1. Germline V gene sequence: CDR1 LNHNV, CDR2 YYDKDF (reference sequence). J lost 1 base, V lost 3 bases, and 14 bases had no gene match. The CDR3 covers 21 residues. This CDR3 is CATSSTTLDGTGGSGANVLTF. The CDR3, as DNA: TGTGCCACCAGCAGCACAACTTTAGATGGGACAGGGGGGTCTGGGGCCAACGTCCTGACTTTC. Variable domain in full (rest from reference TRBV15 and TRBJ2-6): DAMVIQNPRYQVTQFGKPVTLSCSQTLNHNVMYWYQQKSSQAPKLLFHYYDKDFNNEADTPDNFQSRRPNTSFCFLDIRSPGLGDTAMYLCATSSTTLDGTGGSGANVLTFGAGSRLTVL.

This CDR3 is CASSSPTSVPSTDTQYF. The DNA for the CDR3 is TGTGCCAGCAGCTCCCCGACTAGCGTGCCTAGCACAGATACGCAGTATTTT. The chain uses TRBV11-2 and TRBJ2-3; 8 bases map to TRBD2. Germline V lookup: CDR1 SGHAT, CDR2 FQNNGV. This CDR3 comprises 17 residues. V was pared by 4 bases and J by 0 bases, with 9 bases of the junction left unmatched.

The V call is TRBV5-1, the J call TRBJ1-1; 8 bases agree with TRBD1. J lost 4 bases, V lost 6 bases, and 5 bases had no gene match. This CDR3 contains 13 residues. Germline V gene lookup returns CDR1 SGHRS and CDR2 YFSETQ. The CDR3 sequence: CASTGGLSTEAFF. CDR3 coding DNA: TGCGCCAGCACAGGGGGCCTCTCCACTGAAGCTTTCTTT.

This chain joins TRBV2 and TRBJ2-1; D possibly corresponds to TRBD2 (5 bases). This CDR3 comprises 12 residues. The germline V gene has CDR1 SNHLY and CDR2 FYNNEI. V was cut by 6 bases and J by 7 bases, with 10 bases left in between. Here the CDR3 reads CASRPLANEQFF. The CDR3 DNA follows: TGTGCCAGCAGGCCTCTAGCAAATGAGCAGTTCTTC.